Listed here is a single T cell receptor beta chain. Trimming removed 8 bases at V and 0 bases at J, with 10 bases between. CDR3 size: 13 residues. The germline CDR1 and CDR2 sequences are SGHAT and FQNNGV. TCRdb fed the PCR reads into MiXCR, producing one record per CDR3 protein. The sample includes over 85,000 distinct CDR3 sequences, under 60% of them seen just once. This entry belongs to a study of CDR3 diversity in severe acne. This receptor was obtained from a male donor with acne. This chain links TRBV11-2 with TRBJ1-1; D unresolved. Material for sequencing was blood. CDR3 DNA sequence: TGTGCCAGCGCATCTGGGGTGAACACTGAAGCTTTCTTT. Amino acid sequence: CASASGVNTEAFF.